This record covers a single T cell receptor beta chain. The data were taken from a study of cytomegalovirus exposure and HLA in healthy donors. In the PCR, 60 Vbeta and 13 Jbeta primers were used. Sequencing used immunoSEQ multiplex PCR; TCRdb keeps in-frame clones, though not all of them. The table includes 150,000 to 200,000 clones, about 78% detected once. This CDR3 has 16 residues. V trimming: 2 bases; J trimming: 0 bases; junction bases outside the gene matches: 4. Germline CDR1 MRHNA, CDR2 SNTAGT. Sequencing was performed on PBMCs. The clonotype was recovered from a man aged 40-49 years in good health and CMV-seronegative. The chain links TRBV6-4 to TRBJ2-1; 7 nucleotides align to TRBD2. The CDR3 is CASSDASGVSYNEQFF. In DNA, the CDR3 is TGTGCCAGCAGTGACGCCAGCGGGGTCTCCTACAATGAGCAGTTCTTC.